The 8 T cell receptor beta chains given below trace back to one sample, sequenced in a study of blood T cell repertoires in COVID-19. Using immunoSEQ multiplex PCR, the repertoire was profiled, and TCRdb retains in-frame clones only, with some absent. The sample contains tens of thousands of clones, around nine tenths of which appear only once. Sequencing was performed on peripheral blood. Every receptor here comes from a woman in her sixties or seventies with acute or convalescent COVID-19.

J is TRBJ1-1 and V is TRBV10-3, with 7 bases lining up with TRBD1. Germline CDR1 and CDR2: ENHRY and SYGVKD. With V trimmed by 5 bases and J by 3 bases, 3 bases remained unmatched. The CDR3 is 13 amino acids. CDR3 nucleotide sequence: TGTGCCATCAGTTTTACAGGGGACACTGAAGCTTTCTTT. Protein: CAISFTGDTEAFF.

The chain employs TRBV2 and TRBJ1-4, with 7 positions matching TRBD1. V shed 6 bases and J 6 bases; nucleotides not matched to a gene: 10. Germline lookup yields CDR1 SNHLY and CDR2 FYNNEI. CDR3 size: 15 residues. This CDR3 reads CASRPTGASYEKLFF. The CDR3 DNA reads TGTGCCAGCAGACCTACAGGGGCGTCTTATGAAAAACTGTTTTTT.

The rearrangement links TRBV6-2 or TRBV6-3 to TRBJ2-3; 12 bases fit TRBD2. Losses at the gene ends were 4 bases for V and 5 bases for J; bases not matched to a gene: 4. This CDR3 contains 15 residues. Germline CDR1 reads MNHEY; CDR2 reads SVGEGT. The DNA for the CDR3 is TGTGCCAGCAGTTCACTAGCGGGGGGTCTAGATACGCAGTATTTT. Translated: CASSSLAGGLDTQYF.

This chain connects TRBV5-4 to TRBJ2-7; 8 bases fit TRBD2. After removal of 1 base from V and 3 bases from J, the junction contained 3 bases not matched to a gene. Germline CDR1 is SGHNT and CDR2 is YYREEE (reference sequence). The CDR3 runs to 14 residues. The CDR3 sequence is CASSLFGGGYEQYV. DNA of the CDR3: TGTGCCAGCAGCTTGTTCGGGGGGGGCTACGAGCAGTACGTC.

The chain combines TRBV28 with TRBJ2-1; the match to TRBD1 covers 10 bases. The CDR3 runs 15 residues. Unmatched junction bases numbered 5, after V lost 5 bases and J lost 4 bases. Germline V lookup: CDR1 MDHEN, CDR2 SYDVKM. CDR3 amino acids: CASSRQGANYNEQFF. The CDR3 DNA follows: TGTGCCAGCAGTAGACAGGGGGCCAATTACAATGAGCAGTTCTTC.

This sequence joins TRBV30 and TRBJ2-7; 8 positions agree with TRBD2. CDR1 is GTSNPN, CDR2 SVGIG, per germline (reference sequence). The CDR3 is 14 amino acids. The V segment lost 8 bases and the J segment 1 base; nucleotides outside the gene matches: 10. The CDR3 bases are TGTGCCCGCTCGGGGACTAGGTTTTCCTACGAGCAGTACGTC. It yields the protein CARSGTRFSYEQYV.

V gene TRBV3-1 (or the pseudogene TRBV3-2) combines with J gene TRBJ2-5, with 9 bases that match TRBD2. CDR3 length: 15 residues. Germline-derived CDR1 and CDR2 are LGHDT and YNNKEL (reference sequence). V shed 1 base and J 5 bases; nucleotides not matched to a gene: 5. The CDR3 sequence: CASSQAREGHETQYF. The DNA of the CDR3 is TGTGCCAGCAGCCAAGCGCGGGAGGGCCATGAGACCCAGTACTTC.

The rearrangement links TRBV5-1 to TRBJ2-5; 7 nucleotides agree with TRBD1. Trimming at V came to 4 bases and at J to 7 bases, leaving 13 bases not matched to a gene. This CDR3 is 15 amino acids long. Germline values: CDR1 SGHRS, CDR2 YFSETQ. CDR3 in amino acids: CASSDGGQAPGTQYF. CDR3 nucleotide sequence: TGCGCCAGCAGCGATGGCGGACAGGCCCCAGGGACCCAGTACTTC. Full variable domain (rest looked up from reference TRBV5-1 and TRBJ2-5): KAGVTQTPRYLIKTRGQQVTLSCSPISGHRSVSWYQQTPGQGLQFLFEYFSETQRNKGNFPGRFSGRQFSNSRSEMNVSTLELGDSALYLCASSDGGQAPGTQYFGPGTRLLVL.